This T cell receptor beta chain derives from a study of control samples from healthy donors and cancer patients. The repertoire was sequenced with immunoSEQ multiplex PCR; TCRdb's copy has only in-frame clones and lacks some. This sample has about 73,000 clones, with about 90% found just once. The germline V gene has CDR1 MDHEN and CDR2 SYDVKM. The CDR3 covers 14 residues. The V gene lost 5 bases and the J gene lost 5 bases, with 13 bases spanning the gap. This chain links TRBV28 with TRBJ2-1; D is possibly TRBD2 (6 bases). The specimen was blood. The receptor's source is a woman aged 45-60 years in good health. CDR3 in DNA: TGTGCCAGCAGTCCGCGACTAGTCGACAATGAGCAGTTCTTC. Translating it yields CASSPRLVDNEQFF.